Sequencing of this T cell receptor (beta chain) was carried out in a study of T cell responses to AZD1222 COVID-19 vaccine. Study-wide results and caveats: The number of AZD1222 recipients seropositive at baseline was only 6 or 7. The reported proportion of spike-specific TCRs targeting unmutated variant regions was nearly half. Vaccine-associated CD4 TCRs spanned spike, dominant at 160-218 and 743-854.

As concerns this clone: No antigen is known for it.

Investigators merged groups given second doses at roughly 4 or roughly 12 weeks. The repertoire was sequenced with immunoSEQ multiplex PCR; TCRdb's copy has only in-frame clones and lacks some. The sample holds roughly 120,000 clones, 88% seen once. Germline loops: CDR1 MNHEY, CDR2 SMNVEV (reference sequence). V dropped 8 bases and J dropped 4 bases, with 17 bases sitting between them. This CDR3 has 14 residues. The chain links TRBV27 to TRBJ1-2; no clear D. Material: peripheral blood, obtained 28 days after the second AZD1222 dose. This clonotype was sampled from an adult who received the AZD1222 COVID-19 vaccine. Here the CDR3 reads CASRNPGGSYGYTF. The CDR3 nucleotides read TGTGCCAGCCGGAACCCAGGAGGTAGCTATGGCTACACCTTC.